These T cell receptor beta chains were read from a single sample in a study of CD8 T cells in seronegative destructive rheumatoid arthritis. Repertoires were generated with immunoSEQ multiplex PCR, while TCRdb's copy carries only in-frame clones and drops some. The table has about 13,000 clones, around four fifths seen once. Sequencing was carried out using CD8+ T cells from blood. All receptors derive from a woman between 30 and 55 years old with seronegative destructive rheumatoid arthritis. The CDR3 runs from the conserved cysteine through the conserved F or W. D genes are given only for firm matches. For some rows the clone size is stated as once, few or many, or as a class when expanded; others skip it.

size	V	D	J	DNA	CDR3
NA	TRBV27	NA	TRBJ2-1	TGTGCCAGCAGTTTATTAGGGACATTCTCCTACAATGAGCAGTTCTTC	CASSLLGTFSYNEQFF
once	TRBV28	NA	TRBJ1-5	TGTGCCAGCAGTTTAATTGCGGCAGGGGACAATCAGCCCCAGCATTTT	CASSLIAAGDNQPQHF
NA	TRBV29-1	TRBD1	TRBJ2-2	TGCAGCGTCCAATCTGGACAGGGGTTCACCGGGGAGCTGTTTTTT	CSVQSGQGFTGELFF
NA	TRBV5-6	NA	TRBJ2-7	TGTGCCAGCAGCTTACGGAGCTACGAGCAGTACTTC	CASSLRSYEQYF
NA	TRBV6-1	NA	TRBJ2-7	TGTGCCAGCAGTGTGGGGGCCGCCTACGAGCAGTACTTC	CASSVGAAYEQYF
NA	TRBV27	NA	TRBJ2-3	TGTGCCAGCAGTTTTCACGGGACTTCAGATACGCAGTATTTT	CASSFHGTSDTQYF
NA	TRBV7-9	NA	TRBJ1-2	TGTGCCAGCAGCTTCCCAGAAAGCTATGGCTACACCTTC	CASSFPESYGYTF
NA	TRBV4-2	NA	TRBJ2-5	TGTGCCAGCAGCCAAGTCGCCGGGATGCAAGAGACCCAGTACTTC	CASSQVAGMQETQYF
few	TRBV7-9	NA	TRBJ1-1	TGTGCCAGCACGCAGGGGACGAACACTGAAGCTTTCTTT	CASTQGTNTEAFF
NA	TRBV4-1	NA	TRBJ2-2	TGCGCCAGCAGCCAACTGTATACCGGGGAGCTGTTTTTT	CASSQLYTGELFF
once	TRBV7-9	NA	TRBJ2-2	TGTGCCAGCAGCTGGAGTGCCGGGGAGCTGTTTTTT	CASSWSAGELFF
NA	TRBV28	NA	TRBJ1-5	TGTGCCAGCAGTTTTGAGAGGGTTTATAGCAATCAGCCCCAGCATTTT	CASSFERVYSNQPQHF
NA	TRBV7-9	NA	TRBJ1-1	TGTGCCAGCAGCGCACTTGGGCGGGACACTGAAGCTTTCTTT	CASSALGRDTEAFF
NA	TRBV21-1	NA	TRBJ2-2	TGTGCCAGCAGCAATTGCGCCAACCAGACAGAGCTCAACACCGGGGAGCTGTTTTTT	CASSNCANQTELNTGELFF
NA	TRBV7-9	TRBD1	TRBJ2-5	TGTGCCAGCAGCTTAAGTCAGGGGGCCCCCGCAGGAACCCAGTACTTC	CASSLSQGAPAGTQYF
NA	TRBV28	TRBD1	TRBJ1-2	TGTGCCAGCAGTTTTATTCGGGCAGGGGGCGATTATGGCTACACCTTC	CASSFIRAGGDYGYTF
NA	TRBV5-6	NA	TRBJ1-2	TGTGCCAGCAGCTTGGCTAAGGGACAATCCGCGGAAGGCTACACCTTC	CASSLAKGQSAEGYTF
NA	TRBV14	TRBD1	TRBJ1-2	TGTGCCAGAAGGGGGCTAGGGGGCTACACCTTC	CARRGLGGYTF
NA	TRBV28	NA	TRBJ1-4	TGTGCCAGCAGTTACAGCTACGCAACTAATGAAAAACTGTTTTTT	CASSYSYATNEKLFF
NA	TRBV27	TRBD2	TRBJ2-3	TGTGCCAGCGGCGTCACCGGGGGGGCCCTGGATACGCAGTATTTT	CASGVTGGALDTQYF
NA	TRBV10-3	NA	TRBJ1-1	TGTGCCATCAGTGAAGCGGGGACTGAAGCTTTCTTT	CAISEAGTEAFF
NA	TRBV2	TRBD1	TRBJ1-3	TGTGCCAGCAGGGGGACAGGGATCTCTGGAAACACCATATATTTT	CASRGTGISGNTIYF
NA	TRBV18	NA	TRBJ1-5	TGTGCCAGCTCACCATCGGCAGGTAATCAGCCCCAGCATTTT	CASSPSAGNQPQHF
NA	TRBV7-9	NA	TRBJ2-1	TGTGCCAGCAGCACAAGACAGGAAATCCTATACAATGAGCAGTTCTTC	CASSTRQEILYNEQFF